What follows are 31 T cell receptor beta chains derived from one specimen sequenced in a study of blood T cell repertoires in COVID-19. The repertoire was sequenced with immunoSEQ multiplex PCR; TCRdb's copy has only in-frame clones and lacks some. Among about 230,000 clones, roughly 80% were seen once, and the ten largest hold 2.6%. The source material was peripheral blood. Source of these receptors: a woman aged 70-85 years with active or convalescent COVID-19.

This chain uses TRBV29-1 with TRBJ2-4; 7 bases are shared with TRBD1. Germline V gene lookup returns CDR1 SQVTM and CDR2 ANQGSEA. The V gene end was trimmed by 7 bases and the J gene end by 7 bases; junction bases not matched to a gene: 7. This CDR3 contains 12 residues. CDR3 region: CSANRGDNIQYF. The CDR3 nucleotides are TGCAGCGCCAACAGGGGCGACAACATTCAGTACTTC.

A remark on this clone: The same CDR3 is also encoded by other DNA sequences in this sample. The chain links TRBV5-4 to TRBJ1-2, with TRBD1 as a possible D gene (6 bases). The CDR3 runs 12 residues. In germline, CDR1 is SGHNT, CDR2 YYREEE (reference sequence). Trimming removed 4 bases from V and 4 bases from J, with 8 bases in between. The CDR3 reads CASSPTGYGYTF. CDR3 sequence (DNA): TGTGCCAGCAGCCCGACAGGCTATGGCTACACCTTC.

A single count supports this clone. This sequence joins TRBV30 and TRBJ2-6; possible D gene TRBD2, 5 bases. V gave up 1 base and J gave up 2 bases, with 9 bases separating them. Germline loops: CDR1 GTSNPN, CDR2 SVGIG (reference sequence). The CDR3 is made up of 15 amino acids. The CDR3 protein is CAWSAPGAGANVLTF. Here the CDR3 DNA reads TGTGCCTGGAGTGCCCCCGGGGCTGGGGCCAACGTCCTGACTTTC.

The V call is TRBV28, the J call TRBJ1-2, with TRBD1 matching over 7 bases. The V and J ends lost 5 bases and 7 bases, in that order; junction bases with no gene match: 4. This CDR3 is built from 12 residues. Per germline, CDR1 MDHEN and CDR2 SYDVKM. CDR3 coding DNA: TGTGCCAGCAGTCGACAGGGTCTTGGCTACACCTTC. Its translation is CASSRQGLGYTF.

V is TRBV19 and J is TRBJ1-6; 7 nucleotides agree with TRBD1. The CDR3 contains 15 residues. Germline CDR1 LNHDA, CDR2 SQIVND (reference sequence). V dropped 5 bases and J dropped 1; count of bases not matched to a gene: 2. CDR3 DNA sequence: TGTGCCAGTAGTGCCAGGGGGTCCTATAATTCACCCCTCCACTTT. It specifies CASSARGSYNSPLHF.

This chain uses TRBV14 with TRBJ2-5; D is ambiguous. Trimming left V 4 bases short and J 4 bases short, with 10 bases between. CDR3 length: 13 amino acids. Germline values: CDR1 SGHDN, CDR2 FVKESK. CDR3 sequence: CASSPQTGETQYF. CDR3 DNA sequence: TGTGCCAGCAGCCCCCAGACGGGAGAGACCCAGTACTTC.

This chain connects TRBV28 to TRBJ1-1, with D unresolved. Germline assignment: CDR1 MDHEN and CDR2 SYDVKM. Trimming left V 2 bases short and J 1 base short, with 8 bases between. The CDR3 totals 14 residues. In nucleotides, the CDR3 is TGTGCCAGCAGTTTAGGGAGAGGGAACACTGAAGCTTTCTTT. Its translation: CASSLGRGNTEAFF.

The chain joins TRBV3-1 (or the pseudogene TRBV3-2) to TRBJ1-6; 9 bases are shared with TRBD1. J lost 6 bases, V lost 5 bases, and 5 bases had no gene match. In germline, CDR1 is LGHDT, CDR2 YNNKEL (reference sequence). The CDR3 consists of 15 residues. The CDR3, as DNA: TGTGCCAGCAGCTCGCCGGGACAGGGTAATTCACCCCTCCACTTT. Translated, it gives CASSSPGQGNSPLHF.

The chain has TRBV29-1 and TRBJ2-5; D is perhaps TRBD1 (5 bases). V lost 0 bases and J lost 4, with 15 bases in between. CDR1 SQVTM and CDR2 ANQGSEA come from the germline V gene. The length of the CDR3 is 15 residues. The CDR3 nucleotides read TGCAGCGTTGAAGATCCTTTCAGGGCAGCAGAGACCCAGTACTTC. Protein: CSVEDPFRAAETQYF.

The chain links TRBV5-6 to TRBJ1-6; 7 bases fit TRBD1. The CDR3 is made up of 15 amino acids. Germline V lookup: CDR1 SGHDT, CDR2 YYEEEE. Unmatched junction bases numbered 6, after V lost 3 bases and J lost 6 bases. The CDR3 is CASSSPGQFNSPLHF. The CDR3 DNA reads TGTGCCAGCAGCTCCCCGGGACAGTTTAATTCACCCCTCCACTTT.

The chain uses TRBV6-2 or TRBV6-3 and TRBJ2-1; 11 bases map to TRBD2. Trimming at V came to 3 bases and at J to 7 bases, leaving 8 bases not matched to a gene. CDR1 is MNHEY, CDR2 SVGEGT, per germline. The CDR3 has 16 amino acids. CDR3: CASSYGLVAGGNEQFF. CDR3 nucleotide sequence: TGTGCCAGCAGTTATGGCCTGGTAGCGGGGGGGAATGAGCAGTTCTTC.

The chain couples TRBV7-8 to TRBJ1-2, with TRBD1 matching 7 bases. Germline V gene sequence: CDR1 SGHVS, CDR2 FQNEAQ. J lost 3 bases, V lost 6 bases, and 10 bases had no gene match. This CDR3 region has 15 residues. The CDR3 coding sequence is TGTGCCAGCAGGTCAGGGGGGTTGGAGGACTATGGCTACACCTTC. Its translation: CASRSGGLEDYGYTF. The full variable domain, in which reference TRBV7-8 and TRBJ1-2 provide the parts outside the CDR3, is GAGVSQSPRYKVAKRGQDVALRCDPISGHVSLFWYQQALGQGPEFLTYFQNEAQLDKSGLPSDRFFAERPEGSVSTLKIQRTQQEDSAVYLCASRSGGLEDYGYTFGSGTRLTVV.

Here the CDR3 reads CASSLAAGGGTDTQYF. The CDR3 nucleotides are TGTGCCAGCAGCTTAGCGGCAGGAGGTGGAACAGATACGCAGTATTTT. The chain combines TRBV11-2 with TRBJ2-3, with D possibly TRBD2 on 5 matching bases. The ends were cut back, 1 base at V and 3 bases at J, with 14 bases in the middle. Germline-derived CDR1 and CDR2 are SGHAT and FQNNGV. The CDR3 runs to 16 residues.

This clone showed up just once. V and J are TRBV11-2 and TRBJ2-1; 12 bases agree with TRBD2. V was clipped by 3 bases and J by 9 bases; unmatched bases: 9. Germline assignment: CDR1 SGHAT and CDR2 FQNNGV. This CDR3 has 16 residues. CDR3 coding DNA: TGTGCCAGCAGCTTGTCCAGACTAGCGGGAGCGGGTGAGCAGTTCTTC. This codes for CASSLSRLAGAGEQFF.

The rearrangement joins TRBV27 to TRBJ1-2, with TRBD1 as a possible D gene (5 bases). Germline V gives CDR1 MNHEY, CDR2 SMNVEV (reference sequence). V was shortened by 2 bases and J by 4 bases, with 8 bases between the two germline ends. The CDR3 is 13 amino acids. The CDR3 is CASSLNGAYGYTF. CDR3 nucleotides: TGTGCCAGCAGTTTAAATGGGGCCTATGGCTACACCTTC.

The CDR3 DNA sequence: TGTGCCAGTAAACCCGACGGGGTCTACAATGAGCAGTTCTTC. Its protein is CASKPDGVYNEQFF. The chain combines TRBV19 with TRBJ2-1; possibly TRBD2 for D (5 bases). Germline V lookup: CDR1 LNHDA, CDR2 SQIVND (reference sequence). This CDR3 has 14 residues. The germline V and J ends were trimmed by 7 bases and 3 bases, with 13 bases remaining between them.

The V call is TRBV4-2, the J call TRBJ1-1; 8 bases align to TRBD1. With V trimmed by 0 bases and J by 7 bases, 7 bases remained unmatched. Germline lookup yields CDR1 LGHNA and CDR2 YNFKEQ. This CDR3 region has 15 residues. This chain's CDR3 is CASSQDRTGSSEAFF. The CDR3 DNA follows: TGTGCCAGCAGCCAAGATAGGACAGGGTCCAGTGAAGCTTTCTTT.

The chain links TRBV5-4 to TRBJ2-1; 8 bases match TRBD2. This CDR3 has 15 residues. V lost 4 bases, J lost 9 bases, and 12 bases stayed unmatched. CDR1 and CDR2 from the germline V gene are SGHNT and YYREEE (reference sequence). The CDR3 sequence: CASSRTSRVRVEQFF. CDR3 in DNA: TGTGCCAGCAGCCGGACTAGCCGGGTCCGGGTTGAGCAGTTCTTC.

This clone has only a few counts. The sample holds other DNA sequences that translate to the same CDR3. This chain joins TRBV5-1 and TRBJ2-3; D ambiguous. Germline assignment: CDR1 SGHRS and CDR2 YFSETQ. V shed 0 bases and J shed 0 bases, with 5 bases lying between them. The CDR3 consists of 14 residues. The CDR3 protein is CASSLATSTDTQYF. CDR3 coding DNA: TGCGCCAGCAGCTTGGCGACTAGCACAGATACGCAGTATTTT.

The chain combines TRBV5-1 with TRBJ2-7; 8 nucleotides agree with TRBD1. Germline V gives CDR1 SGHRS, CDR2 YFSETQ. CDR3 size: 14 residues. V trimming: 2 bases; J trimming: 6 bases; junction bases outside the gene matches: 7. The chain's CDR3 is CASSLQGEGGEQYF. The CDR3 bases are TGCGCCAGCAGCTTACAGGGGGAAGGTGGCGAGCAGTACTTC.

This clone was seen a single time. J is TRBJ2-3 and V is TRBV5-1, with D possibly TRBD2 on 6 matching bases. V was cut by 0 bases and J by 6 bases, with 14 bases left in between. Germline V gives CDR1 SGHRS, CDR2 YFSETQ. The CDR3 covers 15 residues. CDR3 bases: TGCGCCAGCAGCTTGGCGGCTAGCGCGAGGGATACGCAGTATTTT. It codes for CASSLAASARDTQYF.

The chain couples TRBV27 to TRBJ1-2, with D possibly TRBD1 on 6 matching bases. This CDR3 is 14 amino acids long. Trimming shortened V by 6 bases and J by 6 bases, and 17 bases separated the two germline ends. Germline assignment: CDR1 MNHEY and CDR2 SMNVEV (reference sequence). The CDR3 region is CASRAYRVSDGYTF. DNA of the CDR3: TGTGCCAGCAGAGCTTACAGGGTTTCAGATGGCTACACCTTC.

This chain connects TRBV27 to TRBJ2-2; tentative D call: TRBD2 (6 bases). Per the germline V gene, CDR1 is MNHEY and CDR2 is SMNVEV (reference sequence). The CDR3 is made up of 14 amino acids. The germline V and J ends were trimmed by 5 bases and 5 bases, with 12 bases remaining between them. The CDR3 DNA sequence: TGTGCCAGCAGTCCCGGGAGTGGTACCGGGGAGCTGTTTTTT. Amino acids: CASSPGSGTGELFF.

This rearrangement joins TRBV5-1 to TRBJ2-5, with 8 bases identical to TRBD1. Per germline, CDR1 SGHRS and CDR2 YFSETQ. This CDR3 comprises 18 residues. V gave up 0 bases and J gave up 5 bases; unmatched junction bases: 15. The CDR3 DNA sequence: TGCGCCAGCAGCTTGGGGGCTACATCGACAGGGGAATGGGAGACCCAGTACTTC. Translating gives CASSLGATSTGEWETQYF.

The CDR3 protein is CASRAGHWETQYF. The CDR3 nucleotides read TGTGCCAGCAGAGCGGGACATTGGGAGACCCAGTACTTC. The chain has TRBV5-4 and TRBJ2-5; TRBD2 is a possible D gene (7 bases). V lost 5 bases and J 5 bases, leaving 13 bases between the germline ends. The CDR3 consists of 13 residues. Germline values: CDR1 SGHNT, CDR2 YYREEE (reference sequence).

The rearrangement links TRBV4-3 to TRBJ2-5, with 9 bases aligning to TRBD1. CDR3 size: 15 residues. The V segment lost 1 base and the J segment 4 bases; nucleotides outside the gene matches: 4. The germline V gene has CDR1 LGHNA and CDR2 YSLEER. The CDR3 DNA sequence: TGCGCCAGCAGCCAAGGACAGGGGGTAGGAGAGACCCAGTACTTC. Translating gives CASSQGQGVGETQYF.

The J gene is TRBJ1-6, the V gene TRBV12-3 or TRBV12-4, with 10 nucleotides matching TRBD1. There are 13 residues in the CDR3. The trim removed 6 bases at V and 7 bases at J, leaving 0 bases unmatched. CDR3 nucleotide sequence: TGTGCCAGCAGGGGACAGGGGAATTCACCCCTCCACTTT. Translation gives CASRGQGNSPLHF.

The V gene is TRBV5-6, the J gene TRBJ1-1, with D uncertain. Trimming stripped 4 bases from V and 6 bases from J, with 13 bases between. Per germline, CDR1 SGHDT and CDR2 YYEEEE. This CDR3 comprises 13 residues. The CDR3 region has the DNA TGTGCCAGCAGCCTAACACAGTCTCCTGAAGCTTTCTTT. Translation gives CASSLTQSPEAFF.

The V call is TRBV24-1, the J call TRBJ2-1; 7 bases agree with TRBD2. The CDR3 totals 14 residues. V was pared by 3 bases and J by 7 bases, with 5 bases of the junction left unmatched. Germline assignment: CDR1 KGHDR and CDR2 SFDVKD. The chain's CDR3 is CATSDPGGGNEQFF. CDR3 sequence (DNA): TGTGCCACCAGTGATCCGGGCGGGGGAAATGAGCAGTTCTTC.

In its sample, this clone was seen a few times. The chain uses TRBV7-2 and TRBJ2-5; 9 positions match TRBD2. V was clipped by 1 base and J by 5 bases; unmatched bases: 11. The CDR3 is 17 residues long. Germline loops: CDR1 SGHTA, CDR2 FQGNSA. CDR3 bases: TGTGCCAGCAGCTTAGAATTTTTAGCGGGGGCCGGGGAGACCCAGTACTTC. Its translation is CASSLEFLAGAGETQYF.

The J gene is TRBJ1-2, the V gene TRBV3-1 (or the pseudogene TRBV3-2); the D is unclear. CDR3 length equals 14 residues. Germline-derived CDR1 and CDR2 are LGHDT and YNNKEL (reference sequence). Trimming removed 1 base from V and 3 bases from J, with 9 bases in between. DNA of the CDR3: TGTGCCAGCAGCCAAGCGGCGGGGTACTATGGCTACACCTTC. Residues: CASSQAAGYYGYTF.